This T cell receptor beta chain was observed in a study of blood T cells in healthy people across ages. Study overall: T cells yielded about one barcoded beta molecule per two cells through template switching.

Combining a sample-barcoded 5' primer with a J-beta primer mix, a second PCR ran for roughly 7 to 11 cycles. MiXCR was run by TCRdb on the 5' RACE reads, yielding one entry per CDR3 protein. The sample consists of some 1.5 million distinct CDR3 sequences, roughly two fifths of them appearing once. CDR1 is SQVTM and CDR2 is ANQGSEA in the germline V gene. Trimming stripped 3 bases from V and 4 bases from J, with 11 bases between. This CDR3 comprises 13 residues. Those donating, healthy Caucasian individuals from Russia, were aged roughly 6 to 95. It was 9.5 to 10 milliliters of peripheral blood that were drawn from each donor. There are a few counts of this clonotype.

The origin of this receptor is a woman between 18 and 29 years old in good health. The sample was blood. The rearrangement uses TRBV29-1 and TRBJ2-3, with D hard to call. The CDR3 loop is CSVDNIYADTQYF. The CDR3 DNA reads as TGCAGCGTTGATAACATATATGCAGATACGCAGTATTTT.